Given below is one T cell receptor (beta chain) in context. The data stem from a study of blood T cell repertoires in COVID-19. Across the study: Acute and convalescent COVID-19 specimens originated in the United States, Italy and Spain.

Original methodology: Reference gene primer amplification in the assay estimated nucleated cell counts. TCRdb keeps only in-frame clones here, not all; method: immunoSEQ multiplex PCR. That table is the source of V, J and clone size, and D and trimming were worked out from the DNA. The data contain a few hundred thousand clones, roughly 86% of them singletons. The sequence was collected from a woman in her fifties or sixties with acute or convalescent COVID-19. The sample taken for sequencing was peripheral blood.

This CDR3 is CASSLGGQMSEKLFF. The DNA for the CDR3 is TGCGCCAGCAGCTTGGGAGGGCAAATGAGTGAAAAACTGTTTTTT. The chain links TRBV5-1 to TRBJ1-4; D gene unclear. CDR3 length equals 15 residues. The germline V and J ends were trimmed by 0 bases and 7 bases, with 13 bases remaining between them. The germline V gene has CDR1 SGHRS and CDR2 YFSETQ.